These 13 T cell receptor beta chains were sequenced from one sample in a study of blood T cell repertoires in COVID-19. Measured with immunoSEQ multiplex PCR; TCRdb has only the in-frame clones, and not every one. The profile covers fewer than 120,000 clones, with approximately 90% appearing a single time and 3% to 3.5% taken by the ten largest. The specimen sequenced was peripheral blood. Receptors were obtained from a woman aged 45-65 years with acute or convalescent COVID-19.

V and J are TRBV21-1 and TRBJ2-2; TRBD2, as called in the table, went unchecked against the DNA. TRBV21-1 is recorded as a pseudogene. The length of the CDR3 is 18 residues. DNA for the CDR3: TGTGCCAGCAGCAAACGGACTAGCGGGAGAAAGAACACCGGGGAGCTGTTTTTT. It yields the protein CASSKRTSGRKNTGELFF.

The chain uses TRBV30 and TRBJ1-2; 10 nucleotides agree with TRBD1. With V trimmed by 4 bases and J by 4 bases, 3 bases remained unmatched. Germline CDR1 reads GTSNPN; CDR2 reads SVGIG (reference sequence). This CDR3 spans 13 amino acids. CDR3 nucleotides: TGTGCCTGGACGACAGGGGGCGCCTATGGCTACACCTTC. It yields the protein CAWTTGGAYGYTF.

The V gene is TRBV5-4, the J gene TRBJ2-5; 8 nucleotides agree with TRBD1. Trimming cost V 3 bases and J 0 bases; bases outside gene matches: 7. Germline loops: CDR1 SGHNT, CDR2 YYREEE (reference sequence). This CDR3 has 16 residues. The CDR3 DNA reads TGTGCCAGCAGCTACGAGGACAGGGTAAACCAAGAGACCCAGTACTTC. This sequence encodes CASSYEDRVNQETQYF. Combining the CDR3 with reference TRBV5-4 and TRBJ2-5 gives the whole variable domain ETGVTQSPTHLIKTRGQQVTLRCSSQSGHNTVSWYQQALGQGPQFIFQYYREEENGRGNFPPRFSGLQFPNYSSELNVNALELDDSALYLCASSYEDRVNQETQYFGPGTRLLVL.

The chain is built from TRBV28 and TRBJ1-1, with no clear D. There are 13 residues in the CDR3. Per the germline V gene, CDR1 is MDHEN and CDR2 is SYDVKM. V lost 5 bases and J 2 bases, leaving 9 bases between the germline ends. The CDR3 DNA sequence: TGTGCCAGCAGTCGCGGCAGAAACACTGAAGCTTTCTTT. Translation: CASSRGRNTEAFF.

The chain joins TRBV12-3 or TRBV12-4 to TRBJ2-3, with 8 bases fitting TRBD2. The CDR3 covers 11 residues. Trimming cost V 3 bases and J 10 bases; bases outside gene matches: 0. The DNA for the CDR3 is TGTGCCAGCAGTTTGACTAGCGCGCAGTATTTT. It specifies CASSLTSAQYF.

The chain is built from TRBV11-3 and TRBJ2-3; 7 bases agree with TRBD1. The CDR3 is 15 amino acids. After removal of 5 bases from V and 1 base from J, the junction contained 6 bases not matched to a gene. Germline CDR1 SGHNT, CDR2 YENEEA. The CDR3 here is CASSKTGDGTDTQYF. CDR3 coding DNA: TGTGCCAGCAGCAAAACAGGGGACGGCACAGATACGCAGTATTTT.

The rearrangement links TRBV28 to TRBJ2-1; D perhaps matches TRBD2 (5 bases). V lost 0 bases to trimming and J lost 3 bases, with 9 bases between them. This CDR3 has 15 residues. Germline V CDR1 and CDR2: MDHEN, SYDVKM. The CDR3 loop reads CASSLWPGSYNEQFF. The DNA of the CDR3 is TGTGCCAGCAGTTTATGGCCGGGAAGCTACAATGAGCAGTTCTTC.

In its sample, this clone was seen once. This chain joins TRBV2 and TRBJ2-3; 13 bases are shared with TRBD2. This CDR3 has 15 residues. The J segment lost 6 bases and the V segment lost 7 bases, leaving 7 bases of the junction unmatched. Looked up from germline, CDR1 is SNHLY and CDR2 is FYNNEI. CDR3 nucleotides: TGTGCCAGCAAAGCACTAGCGGGAGGGCCGGATACGCAGTATTTT. It encodes CASKALAGGPDTQYF.

The V and J genes are TRBV30 and TRBJ1-2, with 10 bases aligning to TRBD1. CDR1 is GTSNPN, CDR2 SVGIG, per germline (reference sequence). Trimming took 0 bases from V and 7 from J; bases not matched to a gene: 2. This CDR3 contains 13 residues. The CDR3 DNA reads as TGTGCCTGGAGTGTGACAGGGGGCGGTGGCTACACCTTC. Translated, it gives CAWSVTGGGGYTF.

The CDR3 is CASSLAADSYEQYF. The CDR3 DNA is TGTGCCAGCAGCTTAGCGGCCGACTCCTACGAGCAGTACTTC. The chain is built from TRBV7-8 and TRBJ2-7; D call uncertain. V gave up 0 bases and J gave up 0 bases, with 6 bases separating them. CDR3 length equals 14 residues. The V gene's germline CDR1 is SGHVS and CDR2 FQNEAQ.

Here the CDR3 DNA reads TGTGCCAGCAGCCAAAGCGGCCAGCAAGAGACCCAGTACTTC. As protein: CASSQSGQQETQYF. The chain recombines TRBV3-1 (or the pseudogene TRBV3-2) with TRBJ2-5; tentative D call: TRBD2 (5 bases). Germline loops: CDR1 LGHDT, CDR2 YNNKEL (reference sequence). The CDR3 loop spans 14 amino acids. The V and J ends lost 2 bases and 2 bases respectively, with 9 bases between them.

This clone is a singleton in its sample. This chain joins TRBV19 and TRBJ1-2, with D unclear. The CDR3 extends over 15 amino acids. Germline CDR1 reads LNHDA; CDR2 reads SQIVND (reference sequence). V lost 1 base to trimming and J lost 4 bases, with 13 bases between them. The CDR3 DNA reads TGTGCCAGTAGTATAGTGGGAGTGGTGGGCTATGGCTACACCTTC. Its protein is CASSIVGVVGYGYTF.

The chain combines TRBV27 with TRBJ2-3, with TRBD2 identical over 15 bases. CDR3 size: 17 residues. With 5 bases clipped from V and 8 bases from J, the junction kept 11 bases outside the gene matches. CDR1 and CDR2 from the germline V gene are MNHEY and SMNVEV (reference sequence). CDR3 bases: TGTGCCAGCAGTCCCCCGGGACTAGCGGGGGGCCCCCGTACGCAGTATTTT. Amino acid sequence: CASSPPGLAGGPRTQYF.